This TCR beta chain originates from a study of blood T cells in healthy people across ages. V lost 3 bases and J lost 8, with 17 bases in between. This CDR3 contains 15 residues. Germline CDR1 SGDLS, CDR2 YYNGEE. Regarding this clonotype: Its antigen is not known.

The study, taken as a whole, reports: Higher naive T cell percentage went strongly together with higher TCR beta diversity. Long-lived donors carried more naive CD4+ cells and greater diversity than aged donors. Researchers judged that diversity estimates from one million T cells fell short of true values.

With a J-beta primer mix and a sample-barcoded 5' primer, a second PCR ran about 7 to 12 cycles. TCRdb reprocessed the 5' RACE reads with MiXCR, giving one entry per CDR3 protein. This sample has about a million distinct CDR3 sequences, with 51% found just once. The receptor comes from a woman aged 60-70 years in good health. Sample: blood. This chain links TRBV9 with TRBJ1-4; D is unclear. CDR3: CASSDAETLGEKLFF. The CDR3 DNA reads TGTGCCAGCAGCGACGCGGAGACCCTCGGGGAAAAACTGTTTTTT.